The rows below give T cell receptor beta chains drawn from one sample of a study of T cell repertoires in cytomegalovirus infection. TCRdb re-called the reads with MiXCR, one entry per CDR3 protein. Of around 43,000 distinct CDR3 sequences detected, 20% to 25% appear once; the ten largest clones hold approximately 17%. Their specific antigens are unknown. Sequencing was performed on PBMCs, sequenced either directly or after in vitro stimulation (not recorded which). Receptors were obtained from a human donor in good health (CMV status not recorded). Some clones in this sample may be carry-over from other donors' samples. The CDR3 runs from the conserved cysteine through the conserved F or W. The D gene is left open where the match is weak. Expanded clones get a size class; other rows say once, few or many, or leave the size out.

size: few
V: TRBV3-1
D: TRBD1
J: TRBJ2-7
DNA: TGTGCCAGCAGTCAGAGTGCCACCGGGACAGGTGACGAGCAGTACTTC
CDR3: CASSQSATGTGDEQYF

size: few
V: TRBV12-3/TRBV12-4
D: NA
J: TRBJ2-3
DNA: TGTGCCAGCAGTCTCCGGGACGACACAGATACGCAGTATTTT
CDR3: CASSLRDDTDTQYF

size: few
V: TRBV12-3/TRBV12-4
D: TRBD2
J: TRBJ2-1
DNA: TGTGCTGCGGGAGTCTCCTACAATGAGCAGTTCTTC
CDR3: CAAGVSYNEQFF

size: once
V: TRBV29-1
D: TRBD2
J: TRBJ2-5
DNA: TGCAGCGCCCAAAGAGTAGCGGGCCAAGAGACCCAGTACTTC
CDR3: CSAQRVAGQETQYF

size: many
V: TRBV7-9
D: TRBD1
J: TRBJ1-2
DNA: TGTGCCATCCCAAGGACAGGGCCGAACTATGGCTACACCTTC
CDR3: CAIPRTGPNYGYTF

size: few
V: TRBV6-1
D: NA
J: TRBJ2-7
DNA: TGTGCCAGCAGTGAAGTGGTTTCCTACGAGCAGTACTTC
CDR3: CASSEVVSYEQYF

size: few
V: TRBV18
D: NA
J: TRBJ2-7
DNA: TGTGCCAGCTCACCATCAGACTCCTACGAGCAGTACTTC
CDR3: CASSPSDSYEQYF

size: few
V: TRBV20-1
D: TRBD1
J: TRBJ1-4
DNA: TGCAGTGCTAGAGGCATTCGGGACAGACTTAATGAAAAACTGTTTTTT
CDR3: CSARGIRDRLNEKLFF

size: NA
V: TRBV20-1
D: NA
J: TRBJ2-7
DNA: TGCAGTGCTAGACAGGACTCCTACGAGCAGTACTTC
CDR3: CSARQDSYEQYF

size: few
V: TRBV12-5
D: TRBD1
J: TRBJ1-3
DNA: TGTGCTAGCGGGAGGAGGGGGCGTTCTGGAAACACCATATATTTT
CDR3: CASGRRGRSGNTIYF

size: many
V: TRBV18
D: TRBD2
J: TRBJ2-2
DNA: TGTGCCACCACCGGCGGGAGAAACACCGGGGAGCTGTTTTTT
CDR3: CATTGGRNTGELFF

size: many
V: TRBV7-2
D: NA
J: TRBJ2-7
DNA: TGTGCCAGCAGCTTATGGGTCTCCTACGAGCAGTACTTC
CDR3: CASSLWVSYEQYF

size: many
V: TRBV7-6
D: TRBD2
J: TRBJ2-5
DNA: TGTGCCAGTAGCGGGGTGGTCGGGGAGACCCAGTACTTC
CDR3: CASSGVVGETQYF

size: many
V: TRBV7-6
D: NA
J: TRBJ2-1
DNA: TGTGCCAGCAGCTTAAAGCCGCGCTTCGAGGCTATATCCTACAATGAGCAGTTCTTC
CDR3: CASSLKPRFEAISYNEQFF

size: many
V: TRBV7-2
D: NA
J: TRBJ2-7
DNA: TGTGCCAGCAGATCACCGGGACAAGCCTACGAGCAGTACTTC
CDR3: CASRSPGQAYEQYF

size: NA
V: TRBV15
D: TRBD2
J: TRBJ2-5
DNA: TGTGCCACCAGCAGAGGGCTAGCGGGCCAAGAGACCCAGTACTTC
CDR3: CATSRGLAGQETQYF

size: few
V: TRBV4-3
D: TRBD2
J: TRBJ2-1
DNA: TGCGCCAGCAGCCACTCCCGGGGGGGACCGAATGAGCAGTTCTTC
CDR3: CASSHSRGGPNEQFF

size: many
V: TRBV7-2
D: NA
J: TRBJ1-1
DNA: TGTGCCAGCAGCCCGGGGGGGCCGAGGACTGAAGCTTTCTTT
CDR3: CASSPGGPRTEAFF

size: many
V: TRBV2
D: NA
J: TRBJ2-1
DNA: TGTGCCAGCAGTGAAGCGCCGGATGAGCAGTTCTTC
CDR3: CASSEAPDEQFF

size: NA
V: TRBV7-6
D: TRBD2
J: TRBJ2-5
DNA: TGTGCCAGCAGCTGGGGACTAGCGGGATCAACCCCAATTGAGACCCAGTACTTC
CDR3: CASSWGLAGSTPIETQYF

size: many
V: TRBV7-2
D: NA
J: TRBJ2-7
DNA: TGTGCCAGCAGCAGCCAGGGACCTGGGACCTACGAGCAGTACTTC
CDR3: CASSSQGPGTYEQYF

size: NA
V: TRBV19
D: NA
J: TRBJ1-6
DNA: TGTGCCACCGGACGGGCCTATAATTCACCCCTCCACTTT
CDR3: CATGRAYNSPLHF

size: many
V: TRBV7-8
D: TRBD2
J: TRBJ2-1
DNA: TGTGCCAGCAAGGACCGAGGTGGGACTAGCATTTACAATGAGCAGTTCTTC
CDR3: CASKDRGGTSIYNEQFF